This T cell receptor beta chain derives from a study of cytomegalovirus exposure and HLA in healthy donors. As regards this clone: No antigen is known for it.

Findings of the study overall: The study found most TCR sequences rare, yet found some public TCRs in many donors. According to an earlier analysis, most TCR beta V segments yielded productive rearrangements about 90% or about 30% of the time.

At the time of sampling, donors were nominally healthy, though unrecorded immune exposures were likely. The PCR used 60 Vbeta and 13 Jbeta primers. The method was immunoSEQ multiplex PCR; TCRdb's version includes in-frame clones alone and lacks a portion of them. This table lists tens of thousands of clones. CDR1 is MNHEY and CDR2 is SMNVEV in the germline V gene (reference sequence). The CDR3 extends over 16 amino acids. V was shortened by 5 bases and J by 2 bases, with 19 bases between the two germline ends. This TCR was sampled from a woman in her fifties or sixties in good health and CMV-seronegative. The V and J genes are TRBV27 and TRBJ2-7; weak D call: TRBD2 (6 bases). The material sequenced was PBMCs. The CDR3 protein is CASSPLLGDLTYEQYF. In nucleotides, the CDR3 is TGTGCCAGCAGTCCCCTCTTAGGGGACTTGACCTACGAGCAGTACTTC.